The 3 T cell receptor beta chains given below trace back to one sample, sequenced in a study of cytomegalovirus exposure and HLA in healthy donors. The PCR contained 60 Vbeta and 13 Jbeta primers. Profiled with immunoSEQ multiplex PCR; TCRdb holds only in-frame clones, not every one. The data show 140,000 or so clones, with approximately 65% seen just once and roughly 6% held by the top ten. The sample comprised PBMCs. These receptors came from a woman aged 55-70 years in good health and CMV-seronegative.

This chain links TRBV5-1 with TRBJ2-3; possible D gene TRBD1, 7 bases. Germline values: CDR1 SGHRS, CDR2 YFSETQ. The V and J ends lost 2 bases and 10 bases respectively, with 17 bases between them. This CDR3 spans 14 amino acids. The CDR3 nucleotides read TGCGCCAGCAGCTTAGAACAGGGGAGGTATCCGCAGTATTTT. Translation: CASSLEQGRYPQYF. Variable domain in full (rest from reference TRBV5-1 and TRBJ2-3): KAGVTQTPRYLIKTRGQQVTLSCSPISGHRSVSWYQQTPGQGLQFLFEYFSETQRNKGNFPGRFSGRQFSNSRSEMNVSTLELGDSALYLCASSLEQGRYPQYFGPGTRLTVL.

The chain uses TRBV19 and TRBJ1-4, with 8 positions matching TRBD1. CDR1 and CDR2 from the germline V gene are LNHDA and SQIVND (reference sequence). Trimming took 9 bases from V and 7 from J; bases not matched to a gene: 13. The CDR3 has 15 residues. The CDR3 bases are TGTGCCAGCAGCTCCGACAGGGGACGTAGTGAAAAACTGTTTTTT. This sequence encodes CASSSDRGRSEKLFF.

The V and J genes are TRBV7-6 and TRBJ2-5; TRBD1 aligns across 10 bases. The J call is uncertain, as TRBJ2-7 better fits the DNA end. Per the germline V gene, CDR1 is SGHVS and CDR2 is FNYEAQ. The CDR3 totals 15 residues. The DNA of the CDR3 is TGTGCCAGCAGCTCCGGGACAGGGGTTACCTACGAGCAGTACTTC. Encoded protein: CASSSGTGVTYEQYF.